The 18 T cell receptor beta chains reported below all come from one sample, sequenced in a study of low-dose radiotherapy and immunotherapy resistance in tumors (dated by TCRdb to between 2020 and 2023). The time point label for this specimen denotes: after trial treatment. The treatment or condition label for this specimen denotes: LDRT plus nivolumab, ipilimumab, low-dose cyclophosphamide and aspirin (RACIN trial). The sequencing machine was an Illumina HiSeq 2500. Superscript III and a set of TRAV- and TRBV-specific primers were used to synthesize first-strand cDNA, so that both TCRalpha and TCRbeta chains were covered. TCRs were amplified with Phusion for approximately 20 PCR cycles using a constant-region primer together with the adapter attached to the V primers. TCRdb passed the public sequencing reads through fastp at Q25 and MiXCR, retaining productive beta sequences. A single entry per CDR3 protein holds the most common genes and DNA from its merged rows. Present in this sample are approximately 91,000 distinct CDR3 sequences, more than 20% of which were seen just once. The biggest ten clones account for roughly 13% of the sample.

The input for sequencing was PBMCs, taken after low-dose radiotherapy plus immunotherapy. The receptors come from a female donor with ovarian cancer.

This clonotype was detected many times. The CDR3 DNA is TGTGCCAGCAGCTTTAACCTACGGGAGCAGTTCTTC. Its translation is CASSFNLREQFF. This rearrangement joins TRBV12-3 or TRBV12-4 to TRBJ2-1; D unclear. The CDR3 sequence is 12 residues long. V dropped 6 bases and J dropped 10 bases, with 13 bases sitting between them.

This clonotype has at least ten counts. This chain uses TRBV7-2 with TRBJ1-1; D remains unclear. V was cut by 2 bases and J by 5 bases, with 9 bases left in between. Germline V gives CDR1 SGHTA, CDR2 FQGNSA. CDR3 length equals 13 residues. Here the CDR3 DNA reads TGTGCCAGCAGCTTAAATTCGGGGACTGAAGCTTTCTTT. It translates to CASSLNSGTEAFF.

In its sample, this clonotype was seen many times. The junction departs from germline at one end; a sequencing error may be responsible. The V call is TRBV23-1, the J call TRBJ2-7, with TRBD2 matching 10 bases. TRBV23-1 is filed as an ORF, its function uncertain. The CDR3 has 15 amino acids. The chain's CDR3 is CASSLGPSGSREQYF. CDR3 nucleotide sequence: TGTGCCAGCAGCTTGGGGCCTAGCGGGAGCCGTGAGCAGTACTTC.

The V and J genes are TRBV30 and TRBJ1-5; no clear D. V was cut by 0 bases and J by 0 bases, with 12 bases left in between. The CDR3 has 16 residues. Germline V gene data show CDR1 as GTSNPN and CDR2 as SVGIG (reference sequence). The CDR3 loop reads CAWSVRVFDSNQPQHF. In nucleotides, the CDR3 is TGTGCCTGGAGTGTACGGGTGTTCGATAGCAATCAGCCCCAGCATTTT.

This clonotype has at least ten counts. CDR3 bases: TGCAGTGCTAGAGATTGGAGCGGGAGAGAGTTATTCGGTCACAATGAGCAGTTCTTC. Translation gives CSARDWSGRELFGHNEQFF. This chain links TRBV20-1 with TRBJ2-1, with TRBD2 identical over 8 bases. CDR1 is DFQATT, CDR2 SNEGSKA, per germline (reference sequence). This CDR3 has 19 residues. V shed 0 bases and J 5 bases; nucleotides not matched to a gene: 18.

In this sample, this clonotype turned up many times. The chain is built from TRBV28 and TRBJ1-2, with D hard to call. Per germline, CDR1 MDHEN and CDR2 SYDVKM. CDR3 length: 14 amino acids. Trimming took 4 bases from V and 4 from J, leaving 13 bases between them. This chain's CDR3 is CASSSEGQLYGYTF. The CDR3 DNA reads TGTGCCAGCAGTTCCGAAGGGCAGCTCTATGGCTACACCTTC.

The gene calls are TRBV27 and TRBJ2-7; 9 bases match TRBD1. With V trimmed by 5 bases and J by 4 bases, 12 bases remained unmatched. The CDR3 is 16 amino acids. CDR1 is MNHEY, CDR2 SMNVEV, per germline (reference sequence). For the CDR3, the DNA is TGTGCCAGCAGTCGGATAGGGACAGGGTTGAGGTACGAGCAGTACTTC. Protein sequence: CASSRIGTGLRYEQYF.

This clonotype was detected many times. V usage is TRBV24-1 and J usage is TRBJ2-1; D is possibly TRBD1 (5 bases). V shed 7 bases and J shed 7 bases, with 16 bases lying between them. The germline CDR1 and CDR2 sequences are KGHDR and SFDVKD. There are 14 residues in the CDR3. In nucleotides, the CDR3 is TGTGCCACCAGCCAGGGATTTCTGGGGAATGAGCAGTTCTTC. This sequence encodes CATSQGFLGNEQFF.

There are a few counts of this clonotype. The rearrangement uses TRBV5-1 and TRBJ2-1, with D perhaps matching TRBD2 (6 bases). The V and J ends lost 1 base and 6 bases respectively, with 8 bases between them. CDR3 length: 13 amino acids. The germline V gene has CDR1 SGHRS and CDR2 YFSETQ. In DNA form, the CDR3 reads TGCGCCAGCAGCTTGTACGGGAGCAATGAGCAGTTCTTC. It codes for CASSLYGSNEQFF.

This clonotype was counted many times. The chain links TRBV7-9 to TRBJ1-2; 8 bases are shared with TRBD1. Per the germline V gene, CDR1 is SEHNR and CDR2 is FQNEAQ (reference sequence). The CDR3 is made up of 14 amino acids. Germline trimming cut 5 bases from V and 3 bases from J; bases unmatched to any gene: 5. CDR3 sequence: CASSTRGLDYGYTF. CDR3 DNA: TGTGCCAGCAGCACCAGGGGGCTAGACTATGGCTACACCTTC.

In this sample, this clonotype turned up many times. V usage is TRBV9 and J usage is TRBJ2-1; 9 nucleotides line up with TRBD2. CDR1 and CDR2 from the germline V gene are SGDLS and YYNGEE. The CDR3 has 17 residues. Germline trimming cut 0 bases from V and 5 bases from J; bases unmatched to any gene: 9. The DNA for the CDR3 is TGTGCCAGCAGCGTAGATGAGCTAGCGGGACTAAACAATGAGCAGTTCTTC. This gives the protein CASSVDELAGLNNEQFF.

At least ten counts were recorded for this clonotype. This chain uses TRBV10-2 with TRBJ2-7; possibly TRBD1 for D (5 bases). The CDR3 is 15 amino acids. Germline V gene data show CDR1 as WSHSY and CDR2 as SAAADI. The V end lost 0 bases, the J end lost 2 bases, and 11 bases lay between the germline ends. CDR3 amino acids: CASSESTQGPYEQYF. DNA for the CDR3: TGCGCCAGCAGTGAGTCGACTCAGGGTCCCTACGAGCAGTACTTC.

This clonotype was counted ten times or more. CDR3 sequence reads: CASRLGMGAGEQFF. In DNA form, the CDR3 reads TGTGCCAGCCGGTTGGGGATGGGCGCCGGTGAGCAGTTCTTC. This sequence joins TRBV12-3 or TRBV12-4 and TRBJ2-1; D is ambiguous. Trimming stripped 8 bases from V and 9 bases from J, with 20 bases between. The CDR3 length is 14 residues.

This clonotype was recorded many times. The chain recombines TRBV27 with TRBJ1-4, with a weak D call TRBD1 (5 bases). The V end was cut by 6 bases, the J end by 5 bases, with 13 bases between. The CDR3 has 14 residues. The germline CDR1 and CDR2 sequences are MNHEY and SMNVEV (reference sequence). As DNA, the CDR3 is TGTGCCAGCAGCGCTAGGGGCGGGAATGAAAAACTGTTTTTT. This gives the protein CASSARGGNEKLFF.

This clonotype was seen at least ten times. The chain links TRBV5-4 to TRBJ2-5; TRBD1 matches 7 bases. The CDR3 consists of 14 residues. Looked up from germline, CDR1 is SGHNT and CDR2 is YYREEE (reference sequence). The ends lost 7 bases at V and 1 base at J; junction bases unmatched: 7. The CDR3 bases are TGTGCCAGCGCCACCTGGGACAGCCAAGAGACCCAGTACTTC. This encodes CASATWDSQETQYF.

This chain links TRBV3-1 with TRBJ2-1; D remains unclear. This CDR3 contains 11 residues. Germline CDR1 LGHDT, CDR2 YNNKEL (reference sequence). The V end lost 2 bases, the J end lost 9 bases, and 5 bases lay between the germline ends. The DNA for the CDR3 is TGTGCCAGCAGCCAACAGAGTGAGCAGTTCTTC. Its protein product is CASSQQSEQFF.

This clonotype was seen just once. V is TRBV3-1 and J is TRBJ2-1; D gene unclear. Trimming cost V 4 bases and J 6 bases, with 16 bases left between them. The CDR3 totals 15 residues. In germline, CDR1 is LGHDT, CDR2 YNNKEL (reference sequence). Written as DNA, the CDR3 is TGTGCCAGCAGCCCTGTGCAAGCGTTTGGCAATGAGCAGTTCTTC. Its translation: CASSPVQAFGNEQFF.

This clonotype was detected ten times or more. The chain has TRBV2 and TRBJ2-5; TRBD1 is a possible D gene (5 bases). Germline CDR1 SNHLY, CDR2 FYNNEI. The CDR3 covers 14 residues. Between the trimmed V and J ends, which lost 9 bases and 4 bases, there was a span of 18 bases. This CDR3 reads CASSRVRSGETQYF. The CDR3 bases are TGTGCCAGTAGCAGGGTGCGAAGTGGAGAGACCCAGTACTTC.